The source of this T cell receptor beta chain is a study of post-analysis software for immune sequencing data. This clonotype was counted between two and nine times. Every TCR beta cDNA library bore unique molecular identifiers. MiXCR was run by TCRdb on the PCR reads, yielding one entry per CDR3 protein. The data show a few hundred thousand distinct CDR3 sequences, with 36% seen just once and 4.5% to 5.5% held by the top ten. This receptor was obtained from a girl aged 5 to 17 with multiple sclerosis. The source material was blood.

The CDR3 protein is CASSQDQSEAFF. In DNA, the CDR3 is TGTGCCAGCAGCCAAGACCAGTCTGAAGCTTTCTTT. V and J are TRBV3-1 and TRBJ1-1, with unresolved D. Trimming removed 0 bases at V and 6 bases at J, with 5 bases between. CDR1 is LGHDT, CDR2 YNNKEL, per germline (reference sequence). The CDR3 has 12 amino acids.